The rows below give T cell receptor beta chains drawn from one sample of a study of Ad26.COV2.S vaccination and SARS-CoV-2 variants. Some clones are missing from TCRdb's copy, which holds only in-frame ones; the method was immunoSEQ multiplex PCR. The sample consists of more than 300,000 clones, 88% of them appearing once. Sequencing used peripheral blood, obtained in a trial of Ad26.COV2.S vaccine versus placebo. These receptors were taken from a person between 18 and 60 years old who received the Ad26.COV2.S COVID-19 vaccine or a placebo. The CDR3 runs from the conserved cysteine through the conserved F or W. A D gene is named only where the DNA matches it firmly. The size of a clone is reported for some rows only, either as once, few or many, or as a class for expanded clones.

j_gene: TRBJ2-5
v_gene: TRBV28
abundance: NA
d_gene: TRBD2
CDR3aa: CASSPPRSSGELGLVETQYF
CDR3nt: TGTGCCAGCAGTCCTCCCCGGAGTAGCGGGGAGTTGGGGTTGGTAGAGACCCAGTACTTC

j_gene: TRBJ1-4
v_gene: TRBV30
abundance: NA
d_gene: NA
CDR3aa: CAWSGSDSSEKLFF
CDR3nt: TGTGCCTGGAGTGGGTCGGATTCGAGCGAAAAACTGTTTTTT

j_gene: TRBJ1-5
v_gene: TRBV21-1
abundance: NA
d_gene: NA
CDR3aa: CASSRTHSNQPQHF
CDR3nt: TGTGCCAGCAGCAGAACCCATAGCAATCAGCCCCAGCATTTT

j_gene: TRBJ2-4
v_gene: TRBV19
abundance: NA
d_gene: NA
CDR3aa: CASSTSLGVVKNIQYF
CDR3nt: TGTGCCAGTAGTACCTCTTTAGGGGTTGTCAAAAACATTCAGTACTTC

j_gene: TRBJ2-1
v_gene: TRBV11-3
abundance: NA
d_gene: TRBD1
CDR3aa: CASSTSGTGENEQFF
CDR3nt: TGTGCCAGCAGCACATCCGGGACAGGGGAAAATGAGCAGTTCTTC

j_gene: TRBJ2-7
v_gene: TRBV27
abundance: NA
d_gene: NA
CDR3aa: CASSPGGAIYEQYF
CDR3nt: TGTGCCAGCAGTCCAGGGGGGGCCATCTACGAGCAGTACTTC

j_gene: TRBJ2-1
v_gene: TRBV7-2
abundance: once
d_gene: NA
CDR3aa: CASSLDYSYNEQFF
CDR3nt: TGTGCCAGCAGCTTAGACTACTCTTACAATGAGCAGTTCTTC

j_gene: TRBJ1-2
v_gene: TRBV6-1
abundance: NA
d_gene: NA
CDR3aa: CASSDLQTPGYYGYTF
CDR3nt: TGTGCCAGCAGTGATTTACAGACGCCGGGTTACTATGGCTACACCTTC

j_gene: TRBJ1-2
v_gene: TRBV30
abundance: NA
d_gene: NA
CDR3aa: CAWSVPGYGYTF
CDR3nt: TGTGCCTGGAGTGTACCTGGGTATGGCTACACCTTC

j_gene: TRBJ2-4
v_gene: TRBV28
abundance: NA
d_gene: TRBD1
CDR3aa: CASSPLSKGAWAKNIQYF
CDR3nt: TGTGCCAGCAGTCCACTCTCCAAGGGGGCCTGGGCCAAAAACATTCAGTACTTC

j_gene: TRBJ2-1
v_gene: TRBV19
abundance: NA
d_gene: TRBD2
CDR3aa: CATKGGGVGANEQFF
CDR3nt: TGTGCCACCAAAGGCGGGGGAGTTGGGGCCAATGAGCAGTTCTTC

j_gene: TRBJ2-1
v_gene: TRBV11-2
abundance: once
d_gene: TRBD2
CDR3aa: CASSHYLGSSGGARNEQFF
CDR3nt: TGTGCCAGCAGCCACTACCTGGGGTCTAGCGGGGGGGCCAGGAATGAGCAGTTCTTC

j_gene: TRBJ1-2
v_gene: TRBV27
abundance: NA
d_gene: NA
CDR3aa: CASSLLAQGNSYTF
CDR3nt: TGTGCCAGCAGTTTATTGGCACAGGGAAACTCCTACACCTTC

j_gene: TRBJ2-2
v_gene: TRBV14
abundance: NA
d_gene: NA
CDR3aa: CASSQVGTIVRNGELFF
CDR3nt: TGTGCCAGCAGCCAAGTAGGGACCATCGTTCGAAACGGGGAGCTGTTTTTT

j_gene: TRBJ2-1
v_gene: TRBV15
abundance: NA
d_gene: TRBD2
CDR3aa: CATSRYLEGLAGVIYNEQFF
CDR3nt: TGTGCCACCAGCAGATATTTAGAGGGACTAGCGGGAGTTATATACAATGAGCAGTTCTTC

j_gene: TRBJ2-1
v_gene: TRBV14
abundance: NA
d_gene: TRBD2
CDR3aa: CASSGPGLAGSEQFF
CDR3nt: TGTGCCAGCAGCGGTCCGGGACTAGCGGGGAGTGAGCAGTTCTTC

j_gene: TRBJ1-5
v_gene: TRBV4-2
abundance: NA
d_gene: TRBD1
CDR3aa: CASSPLDRGHQPQHF
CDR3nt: TGTGCCAGCAGCCCCCTCGACAGGGGTCATCAGCCCCAGCATTTT

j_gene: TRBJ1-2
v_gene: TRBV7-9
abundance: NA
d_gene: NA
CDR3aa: CASSSEPLQPRYGYTF
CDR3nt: TGTGCCAGCAGTTCAGAACCACTCCAACCACGGTATGGCTACACCTTC

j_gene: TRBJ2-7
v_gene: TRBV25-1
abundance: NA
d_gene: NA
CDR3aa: CASRDSPYEQYF
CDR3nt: TGTGCCAGCAGGGACAGTCCCTACGAGCAGTACTTC

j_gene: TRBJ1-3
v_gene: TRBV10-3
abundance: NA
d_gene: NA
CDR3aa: CAISGHPSGNTIYF
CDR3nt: TGTGCCATCAGTGGACATCCCTCTGGAAACACCATATATTTT

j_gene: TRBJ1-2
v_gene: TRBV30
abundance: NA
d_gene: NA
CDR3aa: CAWSVRDSYTF
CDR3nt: TGTGCCTGGAGTGTAAGGGACAGCTACACCTTC

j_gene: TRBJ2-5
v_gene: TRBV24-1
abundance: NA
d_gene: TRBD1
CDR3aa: CATSDSALGGLGETQYF
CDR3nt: TGTGCCACCAGTGATTCCGCCCTAGGGGGCTTGGGGGAGACCCAGTACTTC

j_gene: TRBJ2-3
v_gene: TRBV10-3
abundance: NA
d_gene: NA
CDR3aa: CAIRDSAVLTDTQYF
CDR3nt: TGTGCCATCAGGGACTCCGCAGTACTCACAGATACGCAGTATTTT

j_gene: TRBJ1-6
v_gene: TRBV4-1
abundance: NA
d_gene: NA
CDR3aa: CASSQVTAGVLDSPLHF
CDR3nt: TGCGCCAGCAGCCAAGTAACAGCGGGGGTCCTAGATTCACCCCTCCACTTT

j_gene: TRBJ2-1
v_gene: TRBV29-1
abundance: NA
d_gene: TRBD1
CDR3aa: CSITGTGGFHEQFF
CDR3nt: TGCAGCATAACCGGGACAGGGGGATTCCATGAGCAGTTCTTC

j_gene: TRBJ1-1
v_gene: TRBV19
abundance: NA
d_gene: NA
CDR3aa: CASSRLDSGEAFF
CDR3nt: TGTGCCAGTAGTCGTCTTGATTCGGGTGAAGCTTTCTTT

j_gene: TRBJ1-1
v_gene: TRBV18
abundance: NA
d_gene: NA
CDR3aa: CASSPLRGPGEAFF
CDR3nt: TGTGCCAGCTCACCCCTTCGGGGGCCGGGGGAAGCTTTCTTT

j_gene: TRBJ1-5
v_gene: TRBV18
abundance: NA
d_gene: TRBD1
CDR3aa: CASSRRQGEQPQHF
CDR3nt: TGTGCCAGCTCACGACGACAGGGGGAGCAGCCCCAGCATTTT

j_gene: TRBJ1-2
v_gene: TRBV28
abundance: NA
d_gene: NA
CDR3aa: CASRPTSTAYGYTF
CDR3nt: TGTGCCAGCAGGCCAACATCGACGGCTTATGGCTACACCTTC

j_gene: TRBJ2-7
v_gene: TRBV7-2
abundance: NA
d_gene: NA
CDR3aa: CASSFQQYEQYF
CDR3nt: TGTGCCAGCAGCTTCCAGCAATACGAGCAGTACTTC

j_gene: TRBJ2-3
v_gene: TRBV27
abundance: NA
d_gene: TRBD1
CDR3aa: CASSTTGYTQYF
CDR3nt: TGTGCCAGCAGTACGACAGGGTATACGCAGTATTTT

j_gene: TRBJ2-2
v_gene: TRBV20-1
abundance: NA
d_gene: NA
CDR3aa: CSAIDTGELFF
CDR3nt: TGCAGTGCTATTGACACCGGGGAGCTGTTTTTT

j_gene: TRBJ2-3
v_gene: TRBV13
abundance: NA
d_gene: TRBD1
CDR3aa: CASSLGDRGTDTQYF
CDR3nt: TGTGCCAGCAGCTTAGGGGACAGGGGGACAGATACGCAGTATTTT

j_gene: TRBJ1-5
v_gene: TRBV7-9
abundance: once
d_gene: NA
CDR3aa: CASSLGDGGNQPQHF
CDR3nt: TGTGCCAGCAGCTTAGGGGATGGGGGGAATCAGCCCCAGCATTTT

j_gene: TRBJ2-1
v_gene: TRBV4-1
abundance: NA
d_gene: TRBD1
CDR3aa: CASSQETQGGSYNEQFF
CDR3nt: TGCGCCAGCAGCCAAGAAACACAGGGGGGCTCCTACAATGAGCAGTTCTTC

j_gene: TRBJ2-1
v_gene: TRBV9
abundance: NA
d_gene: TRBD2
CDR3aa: CASSVSSGTSEQFF
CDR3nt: TGTGCCAGCAGCGTTTCTAGCGGGACTAGTGAGCAGTTCTTC

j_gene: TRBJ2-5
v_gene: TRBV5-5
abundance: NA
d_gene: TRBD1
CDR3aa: CASSLAGVGGGETQYF
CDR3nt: TGTGCCAGCAGCTTGGCCGGGGTAGGGGGCGGGGAGACCCAGTACTTC

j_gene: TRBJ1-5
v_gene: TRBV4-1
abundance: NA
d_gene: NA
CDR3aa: CASSQDRGQGSNQPQHF
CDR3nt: TGCGCCAGCAGCCAAGATAGGGGTCAGGGGAGCAATCAGCCCCAGCATTTT

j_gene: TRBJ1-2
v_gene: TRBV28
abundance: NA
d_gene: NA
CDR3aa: CASSLINPQGLLLRYGYTF
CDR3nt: TGTGCCAGCAGTTTGATAAACCCACAGGGACTCCTGCTGAGGTATGGCTACACCTTC

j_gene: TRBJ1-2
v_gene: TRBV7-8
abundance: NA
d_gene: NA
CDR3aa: CASSLYPGNNEGYTF
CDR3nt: TGTGCCAGCAGCCTGTACCCCGGGAACAACGAGGGCTACACCTTC

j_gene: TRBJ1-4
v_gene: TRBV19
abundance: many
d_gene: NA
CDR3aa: CASSVRLGNEKLFF
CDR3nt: TGTGCCAGTAGTGTCCGACTGGGGAATGAAAAACTGTTTTTT

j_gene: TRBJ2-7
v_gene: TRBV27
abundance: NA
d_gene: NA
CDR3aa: CASSSLYEQYF
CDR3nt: TGTGCCAGCAGTTCCCTTTACGAGCAGTACTTC

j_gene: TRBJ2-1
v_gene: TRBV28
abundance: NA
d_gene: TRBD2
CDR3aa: CASSSLGLAGYNEQFF
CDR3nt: TGTGCCAGCAGTTCCTTGGGACTAGCGGGGTACAATGAGCAGTTCTTC

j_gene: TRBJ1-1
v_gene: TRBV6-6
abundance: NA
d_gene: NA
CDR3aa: CASSSTKQGEDTEAFF
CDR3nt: TGTGCCAGCAGCAGCACCAAACAGGGTGAGGACACTGAAGCTTTCTTT

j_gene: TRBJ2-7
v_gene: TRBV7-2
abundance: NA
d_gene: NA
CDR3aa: CASSQRSGHYEQYF
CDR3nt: TGTGCCAGCAGCCAGAGGTCAGGGCACTACGAGCAGTACTTC

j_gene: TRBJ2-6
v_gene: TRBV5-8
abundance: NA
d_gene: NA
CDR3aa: CASSSLGSGANVLTF
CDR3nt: TGTGCCAGCAGCTCGCTTGGCTCTGGGGCCAACGTCCTGACTTTC

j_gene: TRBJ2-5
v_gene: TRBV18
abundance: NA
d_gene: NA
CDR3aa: CASSPPPAYQETQYF
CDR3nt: TGTGCCAGCTCACCACCGCCAGCCTACCAAGAGACCCAGTACTTC

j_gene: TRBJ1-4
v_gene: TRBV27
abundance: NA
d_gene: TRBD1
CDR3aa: CASSHLGTGNEKLFF
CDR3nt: TGTGCCAGCAGCCATCTCGGGACAGGGAATGAAAAACTGTTTTTT

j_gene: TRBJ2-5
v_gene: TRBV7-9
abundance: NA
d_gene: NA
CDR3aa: CASSVGLGQETQYF
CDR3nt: TGTGCCAGCAGCGTAGGGCTAGGCCAAGAGACCCAGTACTTC

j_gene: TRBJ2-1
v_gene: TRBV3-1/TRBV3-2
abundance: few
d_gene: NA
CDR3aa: CASSQERLGRTTYNEQFF
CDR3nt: TGTGCCAGCAGCCAAGAAAGGTTGGGTCGGACTACCTACAATGAGCAGTTCTTC

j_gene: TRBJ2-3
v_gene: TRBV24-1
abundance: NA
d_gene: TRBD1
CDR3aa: CATSDSNRGRTDTQYF
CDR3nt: TGTGCCACCAGTGACTCCAACAGGGGGCGCACAGATACGCAGTATTTT

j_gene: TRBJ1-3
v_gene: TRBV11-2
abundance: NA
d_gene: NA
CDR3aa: CASSLDQASGNTIYF
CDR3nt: TGTGCCAGCAGCTTAGACCAAGCCTCTGGAAACACCATATATTTT

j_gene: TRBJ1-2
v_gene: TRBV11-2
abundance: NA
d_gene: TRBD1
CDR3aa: CASSLDDRGYYGYTF
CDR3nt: TGTGCCAGCAGCTTAGATGACAGGGGGTACTATGGCTACACCTTC

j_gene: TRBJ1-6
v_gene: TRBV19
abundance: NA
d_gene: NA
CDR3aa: CASRMNNSPLHF
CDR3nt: TGTGCCAGTAGGATGAATAATTCACCCCTCCACTTT

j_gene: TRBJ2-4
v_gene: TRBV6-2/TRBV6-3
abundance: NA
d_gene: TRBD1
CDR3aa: CASSPIPDRGLLAKNIQYF
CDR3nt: TGTGCCAGCAGTCCCATCCCCGACAGGGGGCTATTAGCCAAAAACATTCAGTACTTC

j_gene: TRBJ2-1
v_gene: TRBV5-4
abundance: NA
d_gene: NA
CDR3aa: CATLSAGTTIYNEQFF
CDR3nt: TGTGCCACCCTGTCGGCAGGGACAACGATCTACAATGAGCAGTTCTTC

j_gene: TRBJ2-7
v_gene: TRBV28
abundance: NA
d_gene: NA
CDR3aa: CASSLPITSSYEQYF
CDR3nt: TGTGCCAGCAGTTTACCTATAACGAGCTCCTACGAGCAGTACTTC

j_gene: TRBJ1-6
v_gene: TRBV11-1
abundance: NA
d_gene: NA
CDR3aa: CASNNYPGDSRSPLHF
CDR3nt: TGTGCCAGCAACAACTACCCAGGGGATTCGAGGTCACCCCTCCACTTT

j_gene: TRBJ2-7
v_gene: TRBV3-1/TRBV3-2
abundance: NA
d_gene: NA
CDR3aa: CASSQAMEQYF
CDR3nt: TGTGCCAGCAGCCAAGCAATGGAGCAGTACTTC